This T cell receptor beta chain was observed in a study of blood T cell repertoires in COVID-19. Background on the study: Sites across the United States, Italy and Spain contributed samples from acute and convalescent COVID-19.

Individuals aged roughly 18 to 95 years were recruited from 24 US areas. Cohort 3 recovered donors had two negative PCRs, clearance, or symptom resolution. Method: immunoSEQ multiplex PCR; TCRdb's copy keeps in-frame clones and lacks some. This sample carries about 200,000 clones, just under 90% of them seen once, and the ten largest clones take over 1%. J was trimmed by 1 base and V by 4 bases; bases with no gene match: 12. This CDR3 has 17 amino acids. Germline CDR1 is SGDLS and CDR2 is YYNGEE. The sequenced material came from PBMCs or T cells enriched from blood (not recorded which). The origin of this receptor is a man younger than 40 who had recovered from COVID-19. This chain joins TRBV9 and TRBJ2-7; 9 bases map to TRBD1. The CDR3 spells CASSPTLGQGASYEQYF. The CDR3, as DNA: TGTGCCAGCAGCCCCACACTGGGACAGGGTGCTTCCTACGAGCAGTACTTC.